The 18 T cell receptor beta chains reported below all come from one sample, sequenced in a study of blood T cell repertoires in COVID-19 (dated by TCRdb to 2019 to 2021). Library preparation used the immunoSEQ multiplex PCR assay. What TCRdb holds here is the immuneACCESS table cut down to in-frame rearrangements. Part of the clones is not present; checked against another copy, under half of the missing clones reflect an unresolved V gene, and the others are unexplained. Within this sample are 100,000 to 150,000 clones, with about 84% of them counted one time only. 9.5% to 15% of the sample is taken by the ten largest. The sample comprised peripheral blood. The receptors come from a woman aged 60-75 years with acute or convalescent COVID-19.

The chain links TRBV4-1 to TRBJ1-2, with 11 nucleotides matching TRBD1. The CDR3 runs 16 residues. Trimming cost V 3 bases and J 3 bases; bases outside gene matches: 6. Germline lookup yields CDR1 MGHRA and CDR2 YSYEKL. The CDR3 is CASSQDPGQGDYGYTF. DNA for the CDR3: TGCGCCAGCAGCCAGGATCCGGGACAGGGGGACTATGGCTACACCTTC.

Only a few counts were recorded for this clone. The CDR3 loop reads CASSPRDSPLHF. For the CDR3, the DNA is TGTGCCAGCAGCCCGAGGGATTCACCCCTCCACTTT. V usage is TRBV14 and J usage is TRBJ1-6; D gene uncertain. Trimming removed 4 bases at V and 8 bases at J, with 6 bases between. This CDR3 has 12 residues. The germline V gene encodes CDR1 SGHDN and CDR2 FVKESK.

As to this clone: A read error may account for a junction end that differs from germline. The CDR3 sequence is CASSYSSVNAEAFF. The CDR3 bases are TGTGCCAGCAGTTACTCCTCAGTGAACGCTGAAGCTTTCTTT. The chain has TRBV6-5 and TRBJ1-1; no reliable D call. Germline values: CDR1 MNHEY, CDR2 SVGAGI. The CDR3 runs 14 residues.

This chain joins TRBV6-6 and TRBJ1-5; TRBD1 aligns across 7 bases. Germline CDR1 is MNHNY and CDR2 is SVGAGI (reference sequence). Trimming at V came to 6 bases and at J to 0 bases, leaving 2 bases not matched to a gene. There are 14 residues in the CDR3. DNA of the CDR3: TGTGCCAGCAGGTGGACAGGTAGCAATCAGCCCCAGCATTTT. This translates into CASRWTGSNQPQHF.

V gene TRBV11-2 combines with J gene TRBJ1-2; maybe TRBD1 (5 bases). The CDR3 extends over 13 amino acids. The germline CDR1 and CDR2 sequences are SGHAT and FQNNGV. Trimming removed 2 bases from V and 8 bases from J, with 12 bases in between. Here the CDR3 reads CASSLQGQEGYTF. The CDR3 region has the DNA TGTGCCAGCAGCTTACAGGGCCAAGAGGGCTACACCTTC.

This chain connects TRBV5-1 to TRBJ2-4; 7 positions match TRBD2. V lost 7 bases and J lost 8; bases outside the gene matches: 12. Per germline, CDR1 SGHRS and CDR2 YFSETQ. The CDR3 length is 14 residues. The CDR3 reads CASSRERGGDIQYF. The CDR3 coding sequence is TGCGCCAGCTCCCGGGAGCGGGGAGGGGACATTCAGTACTTC.

The chain carries TRBV6-5 and TRBJ1-1; the D is unclear. The CDR3 runs to 13 residues. V gave up 7 bases and J gave up 0 bases, with 9 bases separating them. The germline V gene encodes CDR1 MNHEY and CDR2 SVGAGI. For the CDR3, the DNA is TGTGCCAGCATGGGCACCTTGAACACTGAAGCTTTCTTT. It encodes CASMGTLNTEAFF.

V usage is TRBV5-5 and J usage is TRBJ2-5; 8 bases fit TRBD1. The junction had 9 bases not matched to a gene; V was cut back by 4 bases and J by 1 base. The germline gives CDR1 SGHKS, CDR2 YYEKEE (reference sequence). This CDR3 has 16 residues. CDR3 residues: CASSDPGQGAQETQYF. In nucleotides, the CDR3 is TGTGCCAGCAGCGACCCTGGACAGGGCGCCCAAGAGACCCAGTACTTC.

V and J are TRBV12-3 or TRBV12-4 and TRBJ2-7; D perhaps matches TRBD1 (6 bases). The CDR3 totals 13 residues. V was shortened by 5 bases and J by 5 bases, with 13 bases between the two germline ends. CDR3 sequence reads: CASSRYRAHEQYF. CDR3 DNA: TGTGCCAGCAGTAGGTACAGGGCGCACGAGCAGTACTTC.

This rearrangement joins TRBV7-9 to TRBJ2-5; possibly TRBD2 for D (7 bases). With 4 bases removed from V and 1 base from J, the gap between germline ends came to 16 bases. CDR3 length: 16 residues. Germline V gene lookup returns CDR1 SEHNR and CDR2 FQNEAQ (reference sequence). CDR3 sequence: CASSSDGGGLQETQYF. The CDR3 DNA reads TGTGCCAGCAGCTCCGACGGCGGGGGCCTCCAAGAGACCCAGTACTTC.

This clone was seen a few times. The rearrangement uses TRBV28 and TRBJ1-2, with 7 nucleotides matching TRBD1. The V segment lost 5 bases and the J segment 4 bases; nucleotides outside the gene matches: 7. Germline V CDR1 and CDR2: MDHEN, SYDVKM. The CDR3 is 14 amino acids. CDR3 protein: CASSTGQRLYGYTF. DNA of the CDR3: TGTGCCAGCAGTACGGGACAGCGACTCTATGGCTACACCTTC.

J is TRBJ1-4 and V is TRBV3-1 (or the pseudogene TRBV3-2); 8 bases fit TRBD1. This CDR3 comprises 15 residues. J lost 6 bases, V lost 2 bases, and 5 bases had no gene match. The germline CDR1 and CDR2 sequences are LGHDT and YNNKEL (reference sequence). The CDR3 loop is CASSQRPGQDEKLFF. The CDR3 DNA follows: TGTGCCAGCAGCCAACGACCGGGACAGGATGAAAAACTGTTTTTT.

V gene TRBV30 combines with J gene TRBJ2-1; 7 nucleotides align to TRBD2. Germline lookup yields CDR1 GTSNPN and CDR2 SVGIG (reference sequence). With V trimmed by 5 bases and J by 0 bases, 7 bases remained unmatched. The CDR3 has 15 residues. This chain's CDR3 is CAWHGGGSSYNEQFF. The CDR3 DNA follows: TGTGCCTGGCATGGGGGGGGAAGCTCCTACAATGAGCAGTTCTTC.

This clone appeared a single time. The chain is built from TRBV5-1 and TRBJ2-5; possibly TRBD2 for D (6 bases). The CDR3 has 16 residues. Trimming left V 2 bases short and J 0 bases short, with 14 bases between. Per germline, CDR1 SGHRS and CDR2 YFSETQ. In DNA form, the CDR3 reads TGCGCCAGCAGCTTAGGAACAGGAGGGTACCAAGAGACCCAGTACTTC. As protein: CASSLGTGGYQETQYF. The full variable domain, rest sourced from reference TRBV5-1 and TRBJ2-5, is KAGVTQTPRYLIKTRGQQVTLSCSPISGHRSVSWYQQTPGQGLQFLFEYFSETQRNKGNFPGRFSGRQFSNSRSEMNVSTLELGDSALYLCASSLGTGGYQETQYFGPGTRLLVL.

The V and J genes are TRBV5-1 and TRBJ2-4, with 7 bases that match TRBD1. The V gene end was trimmed by 3 bases and the J gene end by 6 bases; junction bases not matched to a gene: 12. This CDR3 is 16 amino acids long. Per germline, CDR1 SGHRS and CDR2 YFSETQ. CDR3 protein: CASSSRTGTVGNIQYF. CDR3 DNA: TGCGCCAGCAGCTCCCGTACCGGGACAGTGGGAAACATTCAGTACTTC.

This chain's CDR3 is CASSISGLYNSPLHF. The CDR3, as DNA: TGTGCCAGTAGTATATCGGGACTCTATAATTCACCCCTCCACTTT. The rearrangement links TRBV19 to TRBJ1-6; possible D gene TRBD1, 5 bases. The CDR3 runs 15 residues. V lost 2 bases to trimming and J lost 3 bases, with 8 bases between them. CDR1 LNHDA and CDR2 SQIVND come from the germline V gene (reference sequence).

CDR3 sequence reads: CASTQGSAEAFF. CDR3 in DNA: TGTGCCAGCACACAGGGGAGCGCTGAAGCTTTCTTT. The chain couples TRBV12-3 or TRBV12-4 to TRBJ1-1; the match to TRBD1 covers 7 bases. The CDR3 is 12 amino acids. J gave up 6 bases and V 7 bases, and 5 bases lay outside the gene matches.

A word on this clone: Other DNA sequences in the same sample also yield this CDR3. V is TRBV3-1 (or the pseudogene TRBV3-2) and J is TRBJ1-1, with a tentative D call TRBD1 (5 bases). Germline CDR1 LGHDT, CDR2 YNNKEL (reference sequence). V lost 0 bases and J lost 1, with 6 bases in between. The length of the CDR3 is 14 residues. The CDR3 bases are TGTGCCAGCAGCCAAGACCAGGGGAACACTGAAGCTTTCTTT. Translation: CASSQDQGNTEAFF.